A single T cell receptor beta chain is shown here with its context. The entry originates in a study of blood T cell repertoires in COVID-19. About the study: PBMCs, B-cell-depleted T cells, or T cells were the source of the cDNA or gDNA that made up the material.

Per the original data handling: Reference gene primer amplification gave nucleated cell count estimates. Assay: immunoSEQ multiplex PCR; the TCRdb copy retains only in-frame clones and omits some. V and J calls plus clone size are reproduced from that table; the DNA served to infer D and trimming. The sample has 110,000 to 150,000 clones, around 89% seen once. The CDR3 is 15 residues long. V was trimmed by 1 base and J by 2 bases, leaving 12 bases between them. Germline V gives CDR1 SGHTA, CDR2 FQGNSA. The gene calls are TRBV7-2 and TRBJ2-7, with D perhaps TRBD1 (6 bases). Sample: peripheral blood. The receptor comes from a woman between 55 and 75 years old with active COVID-19. The CDR3 loop reads CASSLDSTGTYEQYF. CDR3 coding DNA: TGTGCCAGCAGCTTAGATTCGACAGGCACCTACGAGCAGTACTTC.